Listed below are T cell receptor beta chains from one sample, sequenced in a study of vaccination effects on CD4 cells after COVID-19. These receptors have no known antigen. Produced via immunoSEQ multiplex PCR; TCRdb's table is partial and in-frame only. Of 20,000 to 25,000 clones listed, around 70% are singletons. This specimen was CD4+ T cells from PBMCs cultured with HCoV-NL63 spike peptides, taken before COVID-19 vaccination. These receptors were taken from a human donor who received a COVID-19 vaccine. Each CDR3 is given with its conserved first and last residue. Fields, in order: V gene, J gene, clone size, D gene, CDR3 DNA, CDR3 protein. A D gene is named only where the DNA matches it firmly. Where a row states a size, it is once, few, many or the class of an expanded clone; other rows omit it.

v_call: TRBV2; j_call: TRBJ2-1; clone_size: -; d_call: TRBD2; cdr3_nt: TGTGCCAGCAGTGGTCTAGCGGGAGGCAGTGAGCAGTTCTTC; cdr3_aa: CASSGLAGGSEQFF
v_call: TRBV6-5; j_call: TRBJ1-1; clone_size: -; d_call: -; cdr3_nt: TGTGCCAGCAATGGGATATTGAACACTGAAGCTTTCTTT; cdr3_aa: CASNGILNTEAFF
v_call: TRBV7-6; j_call: TRBJ1-3; clone_size: -; d_call: -; cdr3_nt: TGTGCCAGCAGCTACGGGTACGGGAAATCTGGAAACACCATATATTTT; cdr3_aa: CASSYGYGKSGNTIYF
v_call: TRBV4-1; j_call: TRBJ1-2; clone_size: -; d_call: TRBD1; cdr3_nt: TGCGCCAGCAGCCAAGTCTGGGGACAGGGCCATGGCTACACCTTC; cdr3_aa: CASSQVWGQGHGYTF
v_call: TRBV2; j_call: TRBJ2-7; clone_size: -; d_call: -; cdr3_nt: TGTGCCAGCAAAGGAGGGGGAGGCTACGAGCAGTACTTC; cdr3_aa: CASKGGGGYEQYF
v_call: TRBV2; j_call: TRBJ2-1; clone_size: -; d_call: TRBD2; cdr3_nt: TGTGCCAGCAGTGAATCGGGGGGGGCTTACAATGAGCAGTTCTTC; cdr3_aa: CASSESGGAYNEQFF
v_call: TRBV3-1/TRBV3-2; j_call: TRBJ1-3; clone_size: -; d_call: -; cdr3_nt: TGTGCCAGCAGCAAAGGGGGGAGCTCTGGAAACACCATATATTTT; cdr3_aa: CASSKGGSSGNTIYF
v_call: TRBV4-2; j_call: TRBJ1-6; clone_size: once; d_call: -; cdr3_nt: TGTGCCAGCAGCCAAGAGGGCACAGGGCGCAATAATTCACCCCTCCACTTT; cdr3_aa: CASSQEGTGRNNSPLHF
v_call: TRBV6-2/TRBV6-3; j_call: TRBJ2-7; clone_size: -; d_call: TRBD1; cdr3_nt: TGTGCCAGCAGTTACTACGGACAGGGATCCTACGAGCAGTACTTC; cdr3_aa: CASSYYGQGSYEQYF
v_call: TRBV6-5; j_call: TRBJ1-2; clone_size: -; d_call: -; cdr3_nt: TGTGCCAGCAGTCCATCAGGGGCGCGCGGCCACACCTTC; cdr3_aa: CASSPSGARGHTF
v_call: TRBV2; j_call: TRBJ1-4; clone_size: -; d_call: -; cdr3_nt: TGTGCCAGCAGTGAAACCCCTCGGGACAAACTGTTTTTT; cdr3_aa: CASSETPRDKLFF
v_call: TRBV28; j_call: TRBJ1-3; clone_size: once; d_call: TRBD1; cdr3_nt: TGTGCCAGCAGTTCACCAGGGGGCGGAACTGGAAACACCATATATTTT; cdr3_aa: CASSSPGGGTGNTIYF
v_call: TRBV19; j_call: TRBJ1-4; clone_size: -; d_call: TRBD1; cdr3_nt: TGTGCCAGTAGTACCCAGGGGGCCCTTAATGAAAAACTGTTTTTT; cdr3_aa: CASSTQGALNEKLFF
v_call: TRBV28; j_call: TRBJ2-7; clone_size: few; d_call: -; cdr3_nt: TGTGCCAGCAGTTTAAAACCGAGCTACGAGCAGTACTTC; cdr3_aa: CASSLKPSYEQYF
v_call: TRBV7-9; j_call: TRBJ2-5; clone_size: -; d_call: -; cdr3_nt: TGTGCCAGCAGCCGAAACCAAGAGACCCAGTACTTC; cdr3_aa: CASSRNQETQYF
v_call: TRBV4-1; j_call: TRBJ1-1; clone_size: -; d_call: TRBD1; cdr3_nt: TGCGCCAGCAGCATACAATTACAGGGGGCAGGTGAAGCTTTCTTT; cdr3_aa: CASSIQLQGAGEAFF
v_call: TRBV11-2; j_call: TRBJ2-5; clone_size: -; d_call: -; cdr3_nt: TGTGCCAGCAGCTTAAACCCCCAGTCGCCCGAGACCCAGTACTTC; cdr3_aa: CASSLNPQSPETQYF
v_call: TRBV5-1; j_call: TRBJ1-4; clone_size: -; d_call: TRBD1; cdr3_nt: TGCGCCAGCAGCGAGGGACAGGGTTCCCCAAAACTGTTTTTT; cdr3_aa: CASSEGQGSPKLFF
v_call: TRBV6-5; j_call: TRBJ1-1; clone_size: -; d_call: -; cdr3_nt: TGTGCCAGCAGTTACGATAAGGGACCGAACACTGAAGCTTTCTTT; cdr3_aa: CASSYDKGPNTEAFF
v_call: TRBV5-5; j_call: TRBJ1-5; clone_size: once; d_call: -; cdr3_nt: TGTGCCAGCAGCTTGGTTGGGAGCATGGGGGCCAGTCAGCCCCAGCATTTT; cdr3_aa: CASSLVGSMGASQPQHF
v_call: TRBV6-5; j_call: TRBJ1-1; clone_size: -; d_call: -; cdr3_nt: TGTGCCAGCAGTTACCTCAACAGGGACGCTGAAGCTTTCTTT; cdr3_aa: CASSYLNRDAEAFF
v_call: TRBV24-1; j_call: TRBJ2-2; clone_size: few; d_call: TRBD1; cdr3_nt: TGTGCCACCAGTGGACAGGGGGACACCGGGGAGCTGTTTTTT; cdr3_aa: CATSGQGDTGELFF
v_call: TRBV11-2; j_call: TRBJ1-1; clone_size: -; d_call: -; cdr3_nt: TGTGCCAGCACACCCTTTTCCGGTCAAAAGTACACTGAAGCTTTCTTT; cdr3_aa: CASTPFSGQKYTEAFF
v_call: TRBV7-3; j_call: TRBJ1-2; clone_size: few; d_call: -; cdr3_nt: TGTGCCAGCAGCCCTGGCCCAAGGGACAATGGCTACACCTTC; cdr3_aa: CASSPGPRDNGYTF
v_call: TRBV10-3; j_call: TRBJ2-5; clone_size: -; d_call: -; cdr3_nt: TGTGCCATCAGTGAGTCGGCAGGGGGGTACCAGAAAGAGACCCAGTACTTC; cdr3_aa: CAISESAGGYQKETQYF
v_call: TRBV30; j_call: TRBJ2-7; clone_size: -; d_call: -; cdr3_nt: TGTGCCTGGAGTGGGGGAACAGGGAGTTTGAAGCAGTACTTC; cdr3_aa: CAWSGGTGSLKQYF
v_call: TRBV19; j_call: TRBJ1-1; clone_size: -; d_call: -; cdr3_nt: TGTGCCGCCTGCCGTGGAACCAAAGGGCGGATGAACACTGAAGCTTTCTTT; cdr3_aa: CAACRGTKGRMNTEAFF
v_call: TRBV3-1/TRBV3-2; j_call: TRBJ2-3; clone_size: -; d_call: TRBD2; cdr3_nt: TGTGCCAGCAGCCGAAGCGGGGGCACAGATACGCAGTATTTT; cdr3_aa: CASSRSGGTDTQYF
v_call: TRBV28; j_call: TRBJ1-5; clone_size: -; d_call: TRBD1; cdr3_nt: TGTGCCAGTCAGGGGGGGACAGGGGGACTTAGTCAGCCCCAGCATTTT; cdr3_aa: CASQGGTGGLSQPQHF
v_call: TRBV19; j_call: TRBJ2-5; clone_size: -; d_call: -; cdr3_nt: TGTGCCAGTTCGCCCGGACCCCTTTTACAAGAGACCCAGTACTTC; cdr3_aa: CASSPGPLLQETQYF
v_call: TRBV28; j_call: TRBJ2-1; clone_size: -; d_call: -; cdr3_nt: TGTGCCAGCAGTTCTTCTTACAGACAGGTCCTGACCTACAATGAGCAGTTCTTC; cdr3_aa: CASSSSYRQVLTYNEQFF
v_call: TRBV2; j_call: TRBJ1-2; clone_size: -; d_call: -; cdr3_nt: TGTGCCAGCAGTGTCAGTAACTATGGCTACACCTTC; cdr3_aa: CASSVSNYGYTF
v_call: TRBV12-3/TRBV12-4; j_call: TRBJ2-3; clone_size: -; d_call: -; cdr3_nt: TGTGCCAGCAGTCCGGGGGTGGCAGATACGCAGTATTTT; cdr3_aa: CASSPGVADTQYF
v_call: TRBV5-4; j_call: TRBJ2-7; clone_size: -; d_call: TRBD2; cdr3_nt: TGTGCCAGCAGCTCCGGGATCGGGACGGGGGGTTACGAGCAGTACTTC; cdr3_aa: CASSSGIGTGGYEQYF
v_call: TRBV12-3/TRBV12-4; j_call: TRBJ1-2; clone_size: -; d_call: -; cdr3_nt: TGTGCCAGCAGCCCAACGGGGGCTTCGGGCTACACCTTC; cdr3_aa: CASSPTGASGYTF
v_call: TRBV19; j_call: TRBJ1-2; clone_size: -; d_call: TRBD1; cdr3_nt: TGTGCCAGTAGTAAGGACAGGGGCTATGGCTACACCTTC; cdr3_aa: CASSKDRGYGYTF
v_call: TRBV5-6; j_call: TRBJ2-2; clone_size: -; d_call: -; cdr3_nt: TGTGCCAGCAGCTTCGTACCAACCGGGGAGCTGTTTTTT; cdr3_aa: CASSFVPTGELFF
v_call: TRBV7-9; j_call: TRBJ2-7; clone_size: -; d_call: TRBD2; cdr3_nt: TGTGCCAGCAGCTTAGAACTAGCGGTCTACGAGCAGTACTTC; cdr3_aa: CASSLELAVYEQYF
v_call: TRBV10-1; j_call: TRBJ1-6; clone_size: -; d_call: -; cdr3_nt: TGCGCCAGCAGTGAGAGGGACCCACCCCCCCGGGAGCTGGATTCACCCCTCCACTTT; cdr3_aa: CASSERDPPPRELDSPLHF
v_call: TRBV3-1/TRBV3-2; j_call: TRBJ2-7; clone_size: few; d_call: TRBD2; cdr3_nt: TGTGCCAGCACCAGGACGAGCGGGGGGGACGAGCAGTACTTC; cdr3_aa: CASTRTSGGDEQYF
v_call: TRBV28; j_call: TRBJ2-7; clone_size: -; d_call: TRBD1; cdr3_nt: TGTGCCAGCAGCAATAGGACAGGGGGGTACTTC; cdr3_aa: CASSNRTGGYF
v_call: TRBV14; j_call: TRBJ2-1; clone_size: few; d_call: TRBD2; cdr3_nt: TGTGCCAGCAGCCTCTATAGCGGGGGCCGCTCCTACAATGAGCAGTTCTTC; cdr3_aa: CASSLYSGGRSYNEQFF
v_call: TRBV6-1; j_call: TRBJ2-1; clone_size: once; d_call: -; cdr3_nt: TGTGCCAGCAGTGAAGGGATCAATGAGCAGTTCTTC; cdr3_aa: CASSEGINEQFF
v_call: TRBV3-1/TRBV3-2; j_call: TRBJ2-1; clone_size: -; d_call: -; cdr3_nt: TGTGCCAGCAGCCAAGTAGGGGGGGTATCCTACAATGAGCAGTTCTTC; cdr3_aa: CASSQVGGVSYNEQFF
v_call: TRBV19; j_call: TRBJ1-1; clone_size: -; d_call: -; cdr3_nt: TGTGCCAGTCGTACAGGGAGGAACACTGAAGCTTTCTTT; cdr3_aa: CASRTGRNTEAFF
v_call: TRBV5-1; j_call: TRBJ1-4; clone_size: -; d_call: -; cdr3_nt: TGCGCCAGCAGCTTGTCGAAGGCAACTAATGAAAAACTGTTTTTT; cdr3_aa: CASSLSKATNEKLFF
v_call: TRBV2; j_call: TRBJ2-2; clone_size: few; d_call: -; cdr3_nt: TGTGCCAGCAGTGAGGAACAGGGAGGCACCGGGGAGCTGTTTTTT; cdr3_aa: CASSEEQGGTGELFF
v_call: TRBV27; j_call: TRBJ1-6; clone_size: few; d_call: -; cdr3_nt: TGTGCCAGCAGTTCCGGGAGCTCCTATAATTCACCCCTCCACTTT; cdr3_aa: CASSSGSSYNSPLHF
v_call: TRBV5-4; j_call: TRBJ1-2; clone_size: -; d_call: -; cdr3_nt: TGTGCCAGCAGCTATGGGTCACGGGGTGGCTACACCTTC; cdr3_aa: CASSYGSRGGYTF
v_call: TRBV30; j_call: TRBJ1-6; clone_size: -; d_call: TRBD1; cdr3_nt: TGTGCCTGGGGTCTCAGGGGGAATTCACCCCTCCACTTT; cdr3_aa: CAWGLRGNSPLHF
v_call: TRBV7-9; j_call: TRBJ1-4; clone_size: few; d_call: -; cdr3_nt: TGTGCCAGCAGCTTGGCAATTCAGGGGTCTAATGAAAAACTGTTTTTT; cdr3_aa: CASSLAIQGSNEKLFF
v_call: TRBV6-2/TRBV6-3; j_call: TRBJ1-1; clone_size: -; d_call: -; cdr3_nt: TGTGCCAGCAGTTACTCAGGATTTACTGAAGCTTTCTTT; cdr3_aa: CASSYSGFTEAFF
v_call: TRBV15; j_call: TRBJ1-5; clone_size: -; d_call: -; cdr3_nt: TGTGCCACCAGCAGAGATTTGGTAGGGTCCGGTCAGCCCCAGCATTTT; cdr3_aa: CATSRDLVGSGQPQHF
v_call: TRBV28; j_call: TRBJ2-2; clone_size: -; d_call: TRBD2; cdr3_nt: TGTGCCAGCACCCCTCTCACTAGCGCGAACACCGGGGAGCTGTTTTTT; cdr3_aa: CASTPLTSANTGELFF
v_call: TRBV7-2; j_call: TRBJ1-6; clone_size: few; d_call: TRBD1; cdr3_nt: TGTGCCAGCAGCCCCCGACAGGGACCCACCCTCCACTTT; cdr3_aa: CASSPRQGPTLHF
v_call: TRBV5-5; j_call: TRBJ2-1; clone_size: -; d_call: -; cdr3_nt: TGTGCCAGCAGACCAGGTACACTCTACAATGAGCAGTTCTTC; cdr3_aa: CASRPGTLYNEQFF
v_call: TRBV5-5; j_call: TRBJ2-1; clone_size: -; d_call: -; cdr3_nt: TGTGCCAGCAGCCCTAGGGCTAGCGTGAATAACAATGAGCAGTTCTTC; cdr3_aa: CASSPRASVNNNEQFF